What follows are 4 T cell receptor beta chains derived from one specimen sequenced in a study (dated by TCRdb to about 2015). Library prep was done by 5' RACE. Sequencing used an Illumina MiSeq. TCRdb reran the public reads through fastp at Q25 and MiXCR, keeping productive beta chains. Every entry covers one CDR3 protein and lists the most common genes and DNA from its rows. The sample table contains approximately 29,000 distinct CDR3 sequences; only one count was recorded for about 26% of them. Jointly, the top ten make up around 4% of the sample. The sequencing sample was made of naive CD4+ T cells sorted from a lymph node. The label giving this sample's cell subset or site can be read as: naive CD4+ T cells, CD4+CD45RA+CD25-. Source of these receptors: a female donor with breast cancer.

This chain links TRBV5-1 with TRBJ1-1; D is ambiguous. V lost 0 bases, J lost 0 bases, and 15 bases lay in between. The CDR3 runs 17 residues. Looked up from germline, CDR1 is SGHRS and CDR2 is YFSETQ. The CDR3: CASSLGPLGNMNTEAFF. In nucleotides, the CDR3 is TGCGCCAGCAGCTTGGGCCCCCTGGGCAACATGAACACTGAAGCTTTCTTT.

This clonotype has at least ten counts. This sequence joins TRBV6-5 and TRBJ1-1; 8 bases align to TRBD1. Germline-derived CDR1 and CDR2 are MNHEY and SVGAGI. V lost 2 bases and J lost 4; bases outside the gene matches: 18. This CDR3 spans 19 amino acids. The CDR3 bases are TGTGCCAGCAGTTACAAGCTCGGTCAGGGGGCCGCTGGGGCCACTGAAGCTTTCTTT. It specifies CASSYKLGQGAAGATEAFF.

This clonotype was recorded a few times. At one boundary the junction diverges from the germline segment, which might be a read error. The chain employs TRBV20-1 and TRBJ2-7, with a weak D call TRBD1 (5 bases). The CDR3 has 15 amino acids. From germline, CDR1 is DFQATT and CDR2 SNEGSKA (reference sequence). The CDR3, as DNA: TGCAGTGCTACGCCGACGTTCAGGGTCTCCGACGAGCAGTACTTC. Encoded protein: CSATPTFRVSDEQYF.

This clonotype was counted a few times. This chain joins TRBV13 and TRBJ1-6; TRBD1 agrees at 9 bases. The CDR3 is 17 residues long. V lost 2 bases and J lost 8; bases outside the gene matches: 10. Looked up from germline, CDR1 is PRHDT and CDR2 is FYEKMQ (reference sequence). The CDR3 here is CASSLRTGEIGDSPLHF. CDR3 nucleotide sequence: TGTGCCAGCAGCTTAAGGACAGGGGAGATTGGAGATTCACCCCTCCACTTT.